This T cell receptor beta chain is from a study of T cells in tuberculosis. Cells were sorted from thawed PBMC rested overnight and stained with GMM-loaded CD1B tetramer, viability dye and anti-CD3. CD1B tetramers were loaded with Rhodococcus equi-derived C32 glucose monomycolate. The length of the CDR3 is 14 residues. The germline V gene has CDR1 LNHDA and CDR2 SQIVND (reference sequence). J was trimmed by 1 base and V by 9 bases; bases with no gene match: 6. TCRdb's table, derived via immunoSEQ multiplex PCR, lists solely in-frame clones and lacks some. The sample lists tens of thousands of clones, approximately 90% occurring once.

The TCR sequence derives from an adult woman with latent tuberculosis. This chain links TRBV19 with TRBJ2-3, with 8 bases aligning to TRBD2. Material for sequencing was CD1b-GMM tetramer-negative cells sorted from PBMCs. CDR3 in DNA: TGTGCCAGCGGGGGGGGGCGAGGCACAGATACGCAGTATTTT. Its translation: CASGGGRGTDTQYF.